The TCR beta chain under discussion was sequenced for a study of blood T cell repertoires in COVID-19 (dated by TCRdb to 2018 to 2020). About the full investigation: Collaborator samples came from the United States, Italy and Spain and covered acute and convalescent phases of COVID-19. The material from the prospective study consisted of cDNA or gDNA derived from T cells, B-cell-depleted T cells, or PBMCs. Deeply sampled blood TCRbeta repertoires from subjects exposed to, actively infected with, or recovered from COVID-19 were included in the dataset. The repertoires were made available in a free public database intended to serve as a resource for research on the immune response to SARS-CoV-2. The samples were drawn from the first 160 participants of the ongoing ImmuneRACE study and from 1,254 subjects provided by 6 global collaborators. Nearly every sample came with metadata listing a de-identified subject ID, COVID-19 status, age in years and sex. Where available, HLA class I and class II types were obtained from metadata supplied by the sample provider rather than from assay-based typing. The full study reports these points: Clinical and demographic metadata were provided uncurated, with the amount varying by source and participant.

Trimming accounts for 8 bases at V and 3 bases at J, while the number of junction bases matched to no gene is 18. CDR1 and CDR2 are drawn from the germline V gene (reference sequence): LNHDA, SQIVND. Including cysteine and phenylalanine, the CDR3 has 17 amino acids. Of the read, only the CDR3 DNA is kept; its 51 bases are in frame from base 1. The immunoSEQ Assay, a bias-controlled multiplex PCR, was used to amplify TCRbeta CDR3 regions from genomic DNA. The published analysis was carried out like this. The number of nucleated cells in each sample was estimated from the amplification of reference gene primers within the assay. To quantify the absolute abundance of each unique TCRbeta CDR3 rearrangement, sequence reads were collapsed and filtered. Productive Simpson clonality was computed per sample as the square root of Simpson's diversity index over productive rearrangements. This is the immuneACCESS table as TCRdb keeps it, with only in-frame sequences that have V and J called. A part of the clones is gone; compared with another copy, unresolved V genes explain less than half, and the rest is unexplained. The DNA was the basis for D and trimming; V, J and clone size are from that table. Present in this sample are about 130,000 clones, about 86% of which were seen just once. Roughly 3% of the sample comes from the top ten.

In the case of this clone: Its antigen specificity is not known. Per-nucleotide qualities are absent, and no much larger clonotype sits a single base away.

The collaborating institutions used their own protocols to collect whole blood in K2EDTA tubes. For TCRbeta analysis, collaborators shipped samples as frozen whole blood, isolated PBMCs, or DNA extracted from either of those sample types. The sample taken for sequencing was peripheral blood. Recombination connected TRBV19 to TRBJ1-1; 7 nucleotides in the junction match TRBD1. The TCR sequence derives from a woman over 75 with acute or convalescent COVID-19. The CDR3 sequence is CASFGIRGRPRDTEAFF. The DNA sequence is given as TGTGCCAGTTTCGGGATTAGGGGGCGCCCCCGGGACACTGAAGCTTTCTTT.